Shown below are 19 T cell receptor beta chains from a single sample sequenced in a study of T-cell memory formation after mild COVID-19. TCRdb analysed the 5' RACE reads with MiXCR anew, one entry per CDR3 protein. The sample has some 40,000 distinct CDR3 sequences, roughly 9% seen once. The sequencing sample was made of PBMCs or a T cell subset sorted from them (not recorded which). The receptors come from an adult woman who had mild COVID-19 (a few samples of this study predate the infection). Cell type and time point are not known.

The chain is built from TRBV19 and TRBJ2-7; tentatively, D is TRBD2 (6 bases). Germline V gives CDR1 LNHDA, CDR2 SQIVND (reference sequence). V lost 3 bases to trimming and J lost 2 bases, with 17 bases between them. The CDR3 is 16 residues long. CDR3 nucleotides: TGTGCCAGTAGTATGCGATCGAGCGGGCCGACCTACGAGCAGTACTTC. Protein: CASSMRSSGPTYEQYF.

This clonotype was seen a few times. The chain recombines TRBV27 with TRBJ2-6; the D gene is possibly TRBD1 (5 bases). The CDR3 totals 20 residues. Trimming took 0 bases from V and 0 from J, leaving 18 bases between them. The germline V gene has CDR1 MNHEY and CDR2 SMNVEV (reference sequence). The CDR3, as DNA: TGTGCCAGCAGTTTATCGCTTGGGGCAGGAGCTCGCTCTGGGGCCAACGTCCTGACTTTC. Its translation: CASSLSLGAGARSGANVLTF.

This chain connects TRBV6-6 to TRBJ2-1; tentative D call: TRBD2 (5 bases). This CDR3 has 13 residues. Germline loops: CDR1 MNHNY, CDR2 SVGAGI (reference sequence). V lost 10 bases and J lost 2, with 12 bases in between. The CDR3 nucleotides are TGTGCCACCGAAGGAGGAACCTACAATGAGCAGTTCTTC. It encodes CATEGGTYNEQFF.

The chain joins TRBV10-3 to TRBJ2-5, with D maybe TRBD1 (5 bases). The CDR3 has 13 residues. CDR1 is ENHRY, CDR2 SYGVKD, per germline. Trimming left V 0 bases short and J 4 bases short, with 6 bases between. The CDR3 coding sequence is TGTGCCATCAGTGAGTCGCAGGGAGAGACCCAGTACTTC. Its translation is CAISESQGETQYF.

This rearrangement joins TRBV4-1 to TRBJ2-1, with no clear D. Between the trimmed V and J ends, which lost 4 bases and 2 bases, there was a span of 18 bases. CDR1 is MGHRA and CDR2 is YSYEKL in the germline V gene. The CDR3 runs 17 residues. The CDR3 DNA reads as TGCGCCAGCAGCCTCCCGAGACTTGTTCGAACCTACAATGAGCAGTTCTTC. Amino acids: CASSLPRLVRTYNEQFF.

This clonotype was counted between two and nine times. The chain combines TRBV2 with TRBJ2-3; possible D gene TRBD2, 5 bases. The CDR3 sequence is 16 residues long. Trimming cost V 4 bases and J 6 bases, with 20 bases left between them. Per the germline V gene, CDR1 is SNHLY and CDR2 is FYNNEI. In nucleotides, the CDR3 is TGTGCCAGCAGTGTACTCGTGAGTCCCGGCGGGGATACGCAGTATTTT. This sequence encodes CASSVLVSPGGDTQYF.

The V call is TRBV5-1, the J call TRBJ2-3; no clear D. Germline CDR1 reads SGHRS; CDR2 reads YFSETQ. The CDR3 contains 13 residues. Trimming took 4 bases from V and 2 from J, leaving 8 bases between them. This CDR3 reads CASSSQSTDTQYF. The CDR3 DNA is TGCGCCAGCAGCAGTCAATCCACAGATACGCAGTATTTT. Full variable domain (outside the CDR3, taken from reference TRBV5-1 and TRBJ2-3): KAGVTQTPRYLIKTRGQQVTLSCSPISGHRSVSWYQQTPGQGLQFLFEYFSETQRNKGNFPGRFSGRQFSNSRSEMNVSTLELGDSALYLCASSSQSTDTQYFGPGTRLTVL.

With regard to this clonotype: A clone one base away is much larger, so this may be a read error. The V call is TRBV29-1, the J call TRBJ1-1; unclear D gene. Germline CDR1 and CDR2: SQVTM and ANQGSEA. V lost 0 bases and J 10 bases, leaving 18 bases between the germline ends. This CDR3 spans 14 amino acids. CDR3 sequence: CSVEDSWGAGTAFF. Here the CDR3 DNA reads TGCAGCGTTGAAGACAGTTGGGGTGCGGGAACAGCTTTCTTT.

This chain connects TRBV20-1 to TRBJ2-1; no clear D. Trimming took 4 bases from V and 4 from J, leaving 14 bases between them. Germline CDR1 DFQATT, CDR2 SNEGSKA (reference sequence). The length of the CDR3 is 14 residues. The CDR3 is CSAILLRAYNEQFF. The CDR3 coding sequence is TGCAGTGCTATACTCCTCCGGGCGTACAATGAGCAGTTCTTC.

The rearrangement uses TRBV4-2 and TRBJ2-7, with D hard to call. The CDR3 totals 14 residues. Trimming removed 0 bases at V and 6 bases at J, with 12 bases between. Germline V gene data show CDR1 as LGHNA and CDR2 as YNFKEQ. The CDR3 DNA follows: TGTGCCAGCAGCCAAGATGGGCGGCTCGGCGAGCAGTACTTC. As protein: CASSQDGRLGEQYF.

V gene TRBV12-3 or TRBV12-4 combines with J gene TRBJ1-1; D is unresolved. This CDR3 has 12 residues. Trimming removed 1 base at V and 0 bases at J, with 0 bases between. CDR3 in DNA: TGTGCCAGCAGTTTAGTGAACACTGAAGCTTTCTTT. Translating gives CASSLVNTEAFF.

The V call is TRBV30, the J call TRBJ2-7; D remains ambiguous. V gave up 1 base and J gave up 4 bases, with 14 bases separating them. Germline values: CDR1 GTSNPN, CDR2 SVGIG (reference sequence). This CDR3 contains 14 residues. The CDR3 nucleotides read TGTGCCTGGAGTGCACAACGCAAATGGTACGAGCAGTACTTC. This encodes CAWSAQRKWYEQYF.

This clonotype was counted only a few times. The chain employs TRBV18 and TRBJ2-6, with D perhaps matching TRBD2 (6 bases). The CDR3 is 17 amino acids. CDR1 and CDR2 (germline): KGHSH, LQKENI. V lost 3 bases to trimming and J lost 4 bases, with 16 bases between them. The CDR3 protein is CASSPPARGSGANVLTF. The CDR3 DNA reads as TGTGCCAGCTCACCCCCGGCTCGGGGGTCCGGGGCCAACGTCCTGACTTTC.

This clonotype was seen repeatedly, ten times or more. This chain uses TRBV4-2 with TRBJ2-2; D gene uncertain. V dropped 3 bases and J dropped 4 bases, with 6 bases sitting between them. Germline loops: CDR1 LGHNA, CDR2 YNFKEQ. This CDR3 is 13 amino acids long. The CDR3 spells CASSQRVTGELFF. In nucleotides, the CDR3 is TGTGCCAGCAGCCAGAGAGTCACCGGGGAGCTGTTTTTT.

A few counts support this clonotype. The V gene is TRBV14, the J gene TRBJ2-7; 11 nucleotides align to TRBD1. The CDR3 contains 14 residues. Germline trimming cut 4 bases from V and 2 bases from J; bases unmatched to any gene: 1. The V gene's germline CDR1 is SGHDN and CDR2 FVKESK. In DNA, the CDR3 is TGTGCCAGCAGCCGGGACAGGGGGGCCTACGAGCAGTACTTC. It is translated as CASSRDRGAYEQYF.

This clonotype was counted a few times. CDR3 nucleotides: TGTGCCAGCAGCTTGGGGCAGGGGGCGGATGGCTACACCTTC. This codes for CASSLGQGADGYTF. The V gene is TRBV5-5, the J gene TRBJ1-2; TRBD1 agrees at 8 bases. Per germline, CDR1 SGHKS and CDR2 YYEKEE (reference sequence). The V and J ends lost 0 bases and 6 bases, in that order; junction bases with no gene match: 4. This CDR3 comprises 14 residues. Variable domain in full (rest from reference TRBV5-5 and TRBJ1-2): DAGVTQSPTHLIKTRGQQVTLRCSPISGHKSVSWYQQVLGQGPQFIFQYYEKEERGRGNFPDRFSARQFPNYSSELNVNALLLGDSALYLCASSLGQGADGYTFGSGTRLTVV.

The J gene is TRBJ1-5, the V gene TRBV12-3 or TRBV12-4; D is perhaps TRBD1 (6 bases). This CDR3 spans 16 amino acids. Trimming cost V 5 bases and J 4 bases, with 18 bases left between them. This CDR3 reads CASSPPRTADNQPQHF. CDR3 nucleotides: TGTGCCAGCAGTCCCCCGAGGACAGCTGATAATCAGCCCCAGCATTTT.

There are a few counts of this clonotype. The chain couples TRBV25-1 to TRBJ2-6; D uncertain. V lost 3 bases to trimming and J lost 0 bases, with 6 bases between them. CDR3 length equals 15 residues. Germline CDR1 MGHDK, CDR2 SYGVNS. CDR3: CASSERFSGANVLTF. Written as DNA, the CDR3 is TGTGCCAGCAGTGAGCGGTTCTCTGGGGCCAACGTCCTGACTTTC.

This clonotype was seen at least ten times. V usage is TRBV20-1 and J usage is TRBJ2-7; D may be TRBD1 or TRBD2 (6 bases each). CDR3 size: 14 residues. Germline assignment: CDR1 DFQATT and CDR2 SNEGSKA (reference sequence). V was cut by 0 bases and J by 3 bases, with 12 bases left in between. DNA for the CDR3: TGCAGTGCTAGAGAGGGGGGCAGGGGCTACGAGCAGTACTTC. This sequence encodes CSAREGGRGYEQYF.